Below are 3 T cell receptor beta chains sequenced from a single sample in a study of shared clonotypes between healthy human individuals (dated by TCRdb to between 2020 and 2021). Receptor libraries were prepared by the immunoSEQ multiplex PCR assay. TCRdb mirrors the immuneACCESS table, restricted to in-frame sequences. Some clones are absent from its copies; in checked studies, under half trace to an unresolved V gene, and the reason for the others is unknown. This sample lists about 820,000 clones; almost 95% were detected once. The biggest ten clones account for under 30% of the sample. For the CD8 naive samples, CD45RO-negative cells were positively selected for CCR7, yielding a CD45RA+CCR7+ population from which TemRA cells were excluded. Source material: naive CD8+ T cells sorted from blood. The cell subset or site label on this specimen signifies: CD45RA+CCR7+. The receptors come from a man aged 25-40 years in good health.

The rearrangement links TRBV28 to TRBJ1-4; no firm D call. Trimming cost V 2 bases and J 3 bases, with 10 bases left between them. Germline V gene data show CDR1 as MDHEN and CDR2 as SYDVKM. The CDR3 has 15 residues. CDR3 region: CASSLTETANEKLFF. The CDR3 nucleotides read TGTGCCAGCAGTTTAACCGAGACCGCTAATGAAAAACTGTTTTTT.

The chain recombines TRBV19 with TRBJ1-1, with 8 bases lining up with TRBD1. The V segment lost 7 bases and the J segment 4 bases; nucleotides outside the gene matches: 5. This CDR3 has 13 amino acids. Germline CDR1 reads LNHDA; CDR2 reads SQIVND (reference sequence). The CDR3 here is CASTSDRVTEAFF. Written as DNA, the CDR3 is TGTGCCAGTACCTCGGACAGGGTCACTGAAGCTTTCTTT.

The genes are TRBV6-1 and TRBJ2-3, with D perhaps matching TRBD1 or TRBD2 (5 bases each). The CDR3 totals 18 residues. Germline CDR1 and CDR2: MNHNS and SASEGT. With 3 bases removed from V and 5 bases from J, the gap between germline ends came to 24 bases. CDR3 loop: CASSDWGLGVGDGDTQYF. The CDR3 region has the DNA TGTGCCAGCAGTGACTGGGGTTTGGGGGTGGGGGATGGAGATACGCAGTATTTT.